The 30 T cell receptor beta chains presented below share a single source sample, sequenced in a study of T cells in Graves' hyperthyroidism and ophthalmopathy. TCR beta CDR3 regions were amplified from RNA. Initially, a first-round RT-PCR of the TCR CDR3 employed the HTBI primer set. TCRdb independently ran MiXCR on the multiplex PCR reads; one entry per CDR3 protein. This table holds about 420,000 distinct CDR3 sequences, approximately 14% found once. The specimen was blood. These receptors all stem from a woman between 18 and 29 years old with Graves' hyperthyroidism.

This clonotype was picked up many times. The chain carries TRBV30 and TRBJ1-2; a weak D match, TRBD1 (5 bases). Germline loops: CDR1 GTSNPN, CDR2 SVGIG (reference sequence). V shed 4 bases and J shed 9 bases, with 15 bases lying between them. The length of the CDR3 is 12 residues. The CDR3 region has the DNA TGTGCCTGGACCAAGGGGCAGGGACGCTACACCTTC. Protein sequence: CAWTKGQGRYTF.

On this clonotype itself: A read error may explain this, as a much larger clone is one base away. This chain links TRBV27 with TRBJ2-3; D assignment may be TRBD1 or TRBD2 (5 bases each). Germline CDR1 and CDR2: MNHEY and SMNVEV (reference sequence). There are 16 residues in the CDR3. The V and J ends lost 5 bases and 4 bases respectively, with 19 bases between them. The CDR3 DNA is TGTGCCAGCAGTCCGGGACGGATACATGTGGCAGATACGCAGTATTTT. It codes for CASSPGRIHVADTQYF.

This clonotype showed up many times. The CDR3 sequence: CASSYSLAGHEQYF. CDR3 in DNA: TGTGCCAGCAGTTACAGTCTAGCGGGCCACGAGCAGTACTTC. The chain recombines TRBV6-2 or TRBV6-3 with TRBJ2-7, with 8 bases lining up with TRBD2. The CDR3 sequence is 14 residues long. Germline trimming cut 2 bases from V and 5 bases from J; bases unmatched to any gene: 5. Germline V gene sequence: CDR1 MNHEY, CDR2 SVGEGT.

This clonotype was counted a few times. The chain joins TRBV12-3 or TRBV12-4 to TRBJ2-2, with 13 bases identical to TRBD2. The CDR3 is 21 amino acids. Losses at the gene ends were 6 bases for V and 8 bases for J; bases not matched to a gene: 24. CDR3 amino acids: CASRPSYVLAGGPSRAGELFF. The CDR3, as DNA: TGTGCCAGCAGACCCTCCTATGTACTAGCGGGAGGGCCGAGTCGGGCGGGGGAGCTGTTTTTT.

This sequence joins TRBV20-1 and TRBJ1-6; D uncertain. CDR3 size: 14 residues. CDR1 and CDR2 from the germline V gene are DFQATT and SNEGSKA (reference sequence). Trimming left V 3 bases short and J 3 bases short, with 9 bases between. In nucleotides, the CDR3 is TGCAGTGCTAGCGAGCCCATCTATAATTCACCCCTCCACTTT. This sequence encodes CSASEPIYNSPLHF.

The V gene is TRBV28, the J gene TRBJ1-3; D gene uncertain. Germline values: CDR1 MDHEN, CDR2 SYDVKM. The CDR3 has 13 residues. Trimming shortened V by 6 bases and J by 1 base, and 7 bases separated the two germline ends. The DNA for the CDR3 is TGTGCCAGCAGGGGCGCTTCTGGAAACACCATATATTTT. Translating it yields CASRGASGNTIYF.

Ten or more counts support this clonotype. The chain couples TRBV10-2 to TRBJ1-2; D remains unclear. The ends were cut back, 2 bases at V and 3 bases at J, with 7 bases in the middle. From germline, CDR1 is WSHSY and CDR2 SAAADI. This CDR3 comprises 13 residues. The CDR3 loop is CASSERTDYGYTF. CDR3 DNA sequence: TGCGCCAGCAGTGAGAGGACGGACTATGGCTACACCTTC.

The sample holds many counts of this clonotype. This chain links TRBV20-1 with TRBJ2-7; 9 positions agree with TRBD2. The CDR3 has 14 amino acids. Trimming took 1 base from V and 2 from J; bases not matched to a gene: 3. The V gene's germline CDR1 is DFQATT and CDR2 SNEGSKA (reference sequence). The CDR3 coding sequence is TGCAGTGCTAGAGGACTAGCGGACCCCTACGAGCAGTACTTC. Its translation: CSARGLADPYEQYF.

This rearrangement joins TRBV29-1 to TRBJ2-1; the match to TRBD2 covers 12 bases. V shed 4 bases, J shed 8 bases, and the junction held 15 bases outside the gene matches. The CDR3 extends over 17 amino acids. Germline V gene lookup returns CDR1 SQVTM and CDR2 ANQGSEA. CDR3 sequence: CSVARTSGRTYGYEQFF. CDR3 in DNA: TGCAGCGTTGCCCGTACTAGCGGGAGGACCTACGGCTATGAGCAGTTCTTC.

For this clonotype: A much larger clone lies a single base off, so this may be a read error. V and J are TRBV30 and TRBJ1-2; the match to TRBD1 covers 11 bases. Per the germline V gene, CDR1 is GTSNPN and CDR2 is SVGIG (reference sequence). This CDR3 contains 12 residues. V gave up 8 bases and J gave up 4 bases; unmatched junction bases: 3. This CDR3 is CARTGGRYGYTF. The CDR3 bases are TGTGCCCGGACAGGGGGCCGCTATGGCTACACCTTC.

This clonotype was seen a few times. The chain links TRBV27 to TRBJ2-3; either TRBD1 or TRBD2 may supply D (6 bases each). Germline-derived CDR1 and CDR2 are MNHEY and SMNVEV (reference sequence). This CDR3 has 15 amino acids. The ends were cut back, 6 bases at V and 2 bases at J, with 15 bases in the middle. CDR3 coding DNA: TGTGCCAGCAGCCCGCTACAGGGACTCACAGATACGCAGTATTTT. It encodes CASSPLQGLTDTQYF.

As to this clonotype: At one boundary the junction diverges from the germline segment, which might be a read error. The V and J genes are TRBV5-1 and TRBJ2-1; D may match TRBD1 or TRBD2 (5 bases each). Germline CDR1 reads SGHRS; CDR2 reads YFSETQ. This CDR3 is 15 amino acids long. The DNA of the CDR3 is TGCGCCAGCAGCTTACGAGGGGACCTTAACCATGAGCAGTCCTTC. It specifies CASSLRGDLNHEQSF. The variable domain in full, completed from reference TRBV5-1 and TRBJ2-1, reads KAGVTQTPRYLIKTRGQQVTLSCSPISGHRSVSWYQQTPGQGLQFLFEYFSETQRNKGNFPGRFSGRQFSNSRSEMNVSTLELGDSALYLCASSLRGDLNHEQSFGPGTRLTVL.

The sample holds a few counts of this clonotype. This chain connects TRBV10-3 to TRBJ2-2; D unclear. CDR3 length: 13 amino acids. Germline values: CDR1 ENHRY, CDR2 SYGVKD. V was clipped by 11 bases and J by 0 bases, with 10 bases between them. CDR3 sequence: CASLSANTGELFF. The DNA of the CDR3 is TGTGCCTCCCTTTCAGCGAACACCGGGGAGCTGTTTTTT.

This clonotype was seen at least ten times. A junction end diverges from the germline sequence, so it may reflect a read error. This chain links TRBV11-2 with TRBJ1-4, with no clear D. The length of the CDR3 is 11 residues. Germline CDR1 reads SGHAT; CDR2 reads FQNNGV. CDR3 coding DNA: TGTGCCAGCAGCGCCGGAGAAAACCTGTTTTTT. It encodes CASSAGENLFF.

This clonotype appeared many times. The chain links TRBV28 to TRBJ1-1; a possible D gene is TRBD1 (6 bases). This CDR3 region has 13 residues. The V gene lost 4 bases and the J gene lost 7 bases, with 13 bases spanning the gap. CDR1 is MDHEN and CDR2 is SYDVKM in the germline V gene. In nucleotides, the CDR3 is TGTGCCAGCAGTTCTCGGGACAATATTGAAGCTTTCTTT. This encodes CASSSRDNIEAFF.

This CDR3 reads CSARALRTSKLSNSYEQYF. Here the CDR3 DNA reads TGCAGTGCTAGAGCTCTTAGGACTAGCAAACTTTCAAACTCCTACGAGCAGTACTTC. V gene TRBV20-1 combines with J gene TRBJ2-7; 8 positions match TRBD2. Germline values: CDR1 DFQATT, CDR2 SNEGSKA (reference sequence). J was trimmed by 0 bases and V by 1 base; bases with no gene match: 17. The CDR3 is made up of 19 amino acids.

This clonotype showed up many times. The chain joins TRBV6-2 or TRBV6-3 to TRBJ2-5; TRBD2 might be the D (5 bases). The CDR3 loop spans 13 amino acids. Germline CDR1 is MNHEY and CDR2 is SVGEGT. The V end lost 6 bases, the J end lost 5 bases, and 13 bases lay between the germline ends. CDR3 residues: CASSTRIAETQYF. The CDR3 DNA reads as TGTGCCAGCAGCACTAGGATCGCCGAGACCCAGTACTTC.

V is TRBV19 and J is TRBJ2-2, with TRBD1 matching 7 bases. CDR1 is LNHDA and CDR2 is SQIVND in the germline V gene (reference sequence). The CDR3 runs to 17 residues. Germline trimming cut 1 base from V and 0 bases from J; bases unmatched to any gene: 5. CDR3 region: CASSIGTGRANTGELFF. As DNA, the CDR3 is TGTGCCAGTAGTATAGGGACAGGCAGAGCGAACACCGGGGAGCTGTTTTTT.

This clonotype was seen repeatedly, ten times or more. The chain links TRBV7-2 to TRBJ2-5; TRBD2 aligns across 8 bases. This CDR3 has 15 residues. The V gene end was trimmed by 3 bases and the J gene end by 4 bases; junction bases not matched to a gene: 7. Germline assignment: CDR1 SGHTA and CDR2 FQGNSA. The CDR3 bases are TGTGCCAGCAGCTTGATGAGCGGGAGTGTAGAGACCCAGTACTTC. Translating it yields CASSLMSGSVETQYF.

This clonotype was detected many times. This chain joins TRBV9 and TRBJ2-7; tentative D call: TRBD2 (6 bases). Deletions cut 0 bases from V and 3 bases from J, with 13 bases between. CDR1 is SGDLS, CDR2 YYNGEE, per germline. The CDR3 extends over 15 amino acids. The CDR3 coding sequence is TGTGCCAGCAGCGTAGGGAGGGGCTCCAACTACGAGCAGTACTTC. It codes for CASSVGRGSNYEQYF.

The sample holds many counts of this clonotype. This CDR3 is CASSLRDRGEDTEAFF. CDR3 nucleotides: TGTGCCAGCAGCTTACGGGACAGGGGGGAGGACACTGAAGCTTTCTTT. J is TRBJ1-1 and V is TRBV7-3, with 11 bases that match TRBD1. Trimming removed 2 bases from V and 3 bases from J; junction bases left unmatched: 5. The CDR3 runs 16 residues. Looked up from germline, CDR1 is SGHTA and CDR2 is FQGTGA.

This chain connects TRBV11-2 to TRBJ1-1; 7 nucleotides agree with TRBD1. V shed 2 bases, J shed 4 bases, and the junction held 7 bases outside the gene matches. The germline CDR1 and CDR2 sequences are SGHAT and FQNNGV. This CDR3 is 15 amino acids long. Written as DNA, the CDR3 is TGTGCCAGCAGCTTACGACAGGGCGGGACCACTGAAGCTTTCTTT. This codes for CASSLRQGGTTEAFF.

This clonotype has ten or more counts. This chain links TRBV11-1 with TRBJ2-5; a weak D match, TRBD1 (6 bases). V shed 3 bases and J shed 5 bases, with 10 bases lying between them. The CDR3 has 13 residues. Germline V gene sequence: CDR1 SGHAT, CDR2 FQDESV (reference sequence). CDR3: CASSFTGPETQYF. The CDR3 DNA is TGTGCCAGCAGCTTCACAGGGCCTGAGACCCAGTACTTC.

In regard to this clonotype: A single base separates this from a much larger clone, so it may be a read error. This chain joins TRBV6-1 and TRBJ2-7, with a tentative D call TRBD1 (6 bases). The germline V gene encodes CDR1 MNHNS and CDR2 SASEGT. V lost 7 bases and J lost 4, with 14 bases in between. CDR3 length equals 13 residues. CDR3 bases: TGTGCCAGCACAACAGGGTGCTGGTACGAGCAGTACTTC. It specifies CASTTGCWYEQYF.

This clonotype turned up a few times. J is TRBJ1-2 and V is TRBV5-6, with D uncertain. Per the germline V gene, CDR1 is SGHDT and CDR2 is YYEEEE. The CDR3 runs 14 residues. The V end was cut by 4 bases, the J end by 7 bases, with 17 bases between. The DNA of the CDR3 is TGTGCCAGCAGCAAGGAGGACCAGCTGCTTGGCTACACCTTC. It codes for CASSKEDQLLGYTF.

This clonotype was detected only a few times. The chain combines TRBV9 with TRBJ1-1, with D unclear. This CDR3 comprises 15 residues. Per the germline V gene, CDR1 is SGDLS and CDR2 is YYNGEE. Deletions cut 0 bases from V and 1 base from J, with 10 bases between. CDR3 protein: CASSVGPRGNTEAFF. DNA of the CDR3: TGTGCCAGCAGCGTAGGACCCCGAGGGAACACTGAAGCTTTCTTT.

This clonotype has only a few counts. The chain carries TRBV24-1 and TRBJ2-1; 9 bases align to TRBD2. This CDR3 has 12 amino acids. The germline V gene encodes CDR1 KGHDR and CDR2 SFDVKD. The junction had 4 bases not matched to a gene; V was cut back by 10 bases and J by 7 bases. CDR3 coding DNA: TGTGCCACTAGCGGGAGACAGAATGAGCAGTTCTTC. Protein: CATSGRQNEQFF.

This clonotype was picked up a small number of times. The chain joins TRBV30 to TRBJ1-1; unclear D gene. The germline CDR1 and CDR2 sequences are GTSNPN and SVGIG (reference sequence). V lost 5 bases to trimming and J lost 7 bases, with 17 bases between them. The CDR3 has 13 residues. In DNA form, the CDR3 reads TGTGCCTGGTCCTGGGGAAACGAGGGTGAAGCTTTCTTT. Translated, it gives CAWSWGNEGEAFF.

This clonotype was observed at least ten times. The rearrangement links TRBV28 to TRBJ2-7; 9 bases agree with TRBD2. The CDR3 has 17 amino acids. From germline, CDR1 is MDHEN and CDR2 SYDVKM. V was clipped by 5 bases and J by 6 bases; unmatched bases: 17. The CDR3 loop is CASSNFGRLAGVVEQYF. The DNA for the CDR3 is TGTGCCAGCAGTAATTTCGGGCGTTTAGCGGGAGTTGTCGAGCAGTACTTC.

This clonotype was found many times. The CDR3 DNA is TGTGCCAGCACCCCCCGGACTAGCGTGGAGCAGTTCTTC. Protein sequence: CASTPRTSVEQFF. The V gene is TRBV12-3 or TRBV12-4, the J gene TRBJ2-1, with 9 bases identical to TRBD2. J lost 10 bases, V lost 7 bases, and 8 bases had no gene match. CDR3 size: 13 residues.